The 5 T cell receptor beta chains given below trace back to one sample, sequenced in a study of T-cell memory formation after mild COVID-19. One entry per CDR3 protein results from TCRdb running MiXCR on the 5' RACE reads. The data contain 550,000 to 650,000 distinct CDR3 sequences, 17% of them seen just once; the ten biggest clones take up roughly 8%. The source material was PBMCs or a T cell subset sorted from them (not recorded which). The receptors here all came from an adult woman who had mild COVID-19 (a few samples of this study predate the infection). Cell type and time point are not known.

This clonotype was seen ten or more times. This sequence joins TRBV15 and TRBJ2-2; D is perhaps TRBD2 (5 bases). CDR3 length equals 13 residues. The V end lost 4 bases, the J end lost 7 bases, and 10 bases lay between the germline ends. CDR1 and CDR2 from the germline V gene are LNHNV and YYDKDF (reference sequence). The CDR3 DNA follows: TGTGCCACCAGCATCATCGGGATCGGGGAGCTGTTTTTT. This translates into CATSIIGIGELFF. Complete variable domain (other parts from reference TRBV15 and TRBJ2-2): DAMVIQNPRYQVTQFGKPVTLSCSQTLNHNVMYWYQQKSSQAPKLLFHYYDKDFNNEADTPDNFQSRRPNTSFCFLDIRSPGLGDTAMYLCATSIIGIGELFFGEGSRLTVL.

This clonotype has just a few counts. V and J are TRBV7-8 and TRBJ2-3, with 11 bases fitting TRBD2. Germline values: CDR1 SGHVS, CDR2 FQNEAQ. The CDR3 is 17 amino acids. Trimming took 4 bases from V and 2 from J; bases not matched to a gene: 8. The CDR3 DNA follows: TGTGCCAGCAGCTACGACCCTAGCGGGGGGACCACAGATACGCAGTATTTT. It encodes CASSYDPSGGTTDTQYF.

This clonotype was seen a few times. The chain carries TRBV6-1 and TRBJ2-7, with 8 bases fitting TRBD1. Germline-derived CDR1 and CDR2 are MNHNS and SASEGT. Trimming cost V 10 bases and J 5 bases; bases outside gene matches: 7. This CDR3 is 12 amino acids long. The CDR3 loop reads CATRQGLHEQYF. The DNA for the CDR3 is TGTGCCACCAGACAGGGGTTACACGAGCAGTACTTC.

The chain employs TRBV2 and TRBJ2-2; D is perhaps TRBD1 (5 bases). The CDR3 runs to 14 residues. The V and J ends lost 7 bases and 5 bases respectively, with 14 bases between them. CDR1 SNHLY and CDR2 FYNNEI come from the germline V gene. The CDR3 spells CASKVDRPTGELFF. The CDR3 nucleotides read TGTGCCAGCAAGGTCGACAGACCAACCGGGGAGCTGTTTTTT.

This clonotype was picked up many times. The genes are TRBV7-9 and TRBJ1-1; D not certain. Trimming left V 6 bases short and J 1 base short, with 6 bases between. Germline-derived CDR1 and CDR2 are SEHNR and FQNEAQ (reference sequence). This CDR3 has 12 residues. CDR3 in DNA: TGTGCCAGCAGTTGGTCGAACACTGAAGCTTTCTTT. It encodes CASSWSNTEAFF.